The entry below gives a single T cell receptor beta chain sequence along with its context. The CDR3 sequence is 17 residues long. Losses at the gene ends were 7 bases for V and 6 bases for J; bases not matched to a gene: 11. The germline V gene has CDR1 SGDLS and CDR2 YYNGEE. The data were taken from a study of blood T cell repertoires in COVID-19. Profiling relied on immunoSEQ multiplex PCR, and the TCRdb table lists in-frame clones only, not all of them. The repertoire holds tens of thousands of clones, with roughly 86% as singletons. The TCR originated in a woman at least 80 years old in a cohort sampled during active or convalescent COVID-19. This sequence joins TRBV9 and TRBJ2-2, with 14 bases aligning to TRBD2. The sequencing sample was made of peripheral blood. This CDR3 reads CASYGTSGRRGAGELFF. The CDR3 DNA sequence: TGTGCCAGCTACGGGACTAGCGGGAGAAGGGGTGCCGGGGAGCTGTTTTTT.